These T cell receptor beta chains were read from a single sample in a study of post-analysis software for immune sequencing data. TCRdb ran MiXCR on the PCR reads and lists one entry per CDR3 protein. The repertoire holds 450,000 or so distinct CDR3 sequences, approximately 46% seen once, with around an eighth in the top ten. Sequenced: blood. The receptor set was obtained from a girl aged 10 to 17 with multiple sclerosis. Each CDR3 is given with its conserved first and last residue. The order of the fields is J gene, V gene, CDR3 protein.

>TRBJ1-1|TRBV7-9
CASSLGRGTAEAFF
>TRBJ2-1|TRBV5-1
CASSALPTGNNEQFF
>TRBJ1-1|TRBV6-4
CASRTGGEGTEAFF
>TRBJ2-7|TRBV12-3/TRBV12-4
CASSYQGATEQYF
>TRBJ2-1|TRBV3-1
CASSRPGKEQFF
>TRBJ2-7|TRBV29-1
CSVEDLWRGGEQYF
>-|TRBV20-1
CSAIDSYEQYF
>TRBJ2-7|TRBV20-1
CSAKNAGSTYEQYF
>TRBJ2-5|TRBV5-1
CASSLADGTETQYF
>TRBJ2-1|TRBV24-1
CATSDPTGGSLSYNEQFF
>TRBJ2-5|TRBV6-6
CASSSFREREVGETQYF
>-|TRBV7-9
CASSFDRVHEQYF
>TRBJ2-7|TRBV27
CASTQGMGAYEQYF
>TRBJ2-7|TRBV7-9
CASSYPERGGDEQYF
>TRBJ2-3|TRBV15
CACDRGGTDTQYF
>TRBJ2-7|TRBV3-1
CASSQEGIEYYEQYF
>TRBJ1-1|TRBV7-2
CASSLSDRNTEAFF
>TRBJ1-2|TRBV11-2
CASSPGRSATILGGYTF
>TRBJ2-1|TRBV11-2
CASSPTGSSGAYNEQFF
>TRBJ2-3|TRBV20-1
CSTSPIWRTGTDTQYF
>TRBJ2-3|TRBV7-3
CASSPTLGGTDTQYF
>TRBJ1-2|TRBV19
CAISEGSWGGYTF
>TRBJ2-5|TRBV4-1
CASSQGLERETQYF
>TRBJ1-4|TRBV5-5
CASSSPGGQFNEKLFF
>TRBJ2-5|TRBV3-1
CASSQEYQETQYF
>TRBJ2-5|TRBV28
CASSSILASEQYF
>TRBJ2-1|TRBV12-3/TRBV12-4
CASSSLLAGEQFF
>TRBJ2-7|TRBV5-1
CASTQGNAEQYF
>TRBJ1-5|TRBV27
CASSPGTGGNQPQHF
>TRBJ2-7|TRBV6-2/TRBV6-3
CASIEGGAYEQYF
>TRBJ2-7|TRBV20-1
CSARGGQGAYEQYF
>TRBJ1-2|TRBV28
CASSIGGYGYTF
>TRBJ2-3|TRBV3-1
CASSQFGRGLQYF